These T cell receptor beta chains were read from a single sample in a study of radiation and T cells in renal cell carcinoma. Sequenced by immunoSEQ multiplex PCR; TCRdb stores in-frame clones only, minus some. The sample gives 130,000 or so clones, around four fifths of which show up once; approximately 20% is in the top ten. The sequencing here drew on blood, taken from a patient whose treatment included radiotherapy and nephrectomy. The receptors stem from a woman in her forties or fifties with renal cell carcinoma. The conserved cysteine and the conserved F or W are not part of the CDR3 here.

V: TRBV19
J: TRBJ2-1
CDR3: ASSPRQERNEQF

V: TRBV30
J: TRBJ2-3
CDR3: AWSGASGITDTQY

V: TRBV5-4
J: TRBJ1-5
CDR3: ASSPGDPEGNQPQH

V: TRBV9
J: TRBJ1-2
CDR3: ASSGLRRDRGHNYGYT

V: TRBV6-5
J: TRBJ1-5
CDR3: ASGEGISGNQPQH

V: TRBV9
J: TRBJ1-6
CDR3: ASSVGTVNSPLH

V: TRBV6-1
J: TRBJ2-7
CDR3: ASSAHRTSGTYEQY

V: TRBV5-4
J: TRBJ1-1
CDR3: ASSLTGLTEAF

V: TRBV29-1
J: TRBJ1-4
CDR3: SVEGVTHPTNEKLF

V: TRBV2
J: TRBJ1-2
CDR3: ASRGTSPNYGYT

V: TRBV5-1
J: TRBJ2-3
CDR3: ASSLEGFADTQY

V: TRBV4-3
J: TRBJ1-1
CDR3: ASSQEPGAEAF

V: TRBV7-2
J: TRBJ2-3
CDR3: ASSGQGTDTQY

V: TRBV9
J: TRBJ1-1
CDR3: ASSAYGTGMNTEAF

V: TRBV6-5
J: TRBJ2-7
CDR3: ASSYSSPRYEQY

V: TRBV7-9
J: TRBJ1-2
CDR3: ASSSDGSISYT

V: TRBV9
J: TRBJ2-3
CDR3: ASSVAPNTDTQY

V: TRBV21-1
J: TRBJ1-5
CDR3: ASSKVVTGVGNQPQH

V: TRBV11-3
J: TRBJ2-7
CDR3: ASSLGGGGAYEQY

V: TRBV2
J: TRBJ2-3
CDR3: ASSERQVGTDTQY

V: TRBV30
J: TRBJ1-5
CDR3: AWSKMQGGQPQH

V: TRBV19
J: TRBJ1-5
CDR3: ASTTLGESSNQPQH

V: TRBV5-5
J: TRBJ2-3
CDR3: ASSLGTDNTDTQY

V: TRBV15
J: TRBJ2-3
CDR3: ATSRDQAGFADTQY

V: TRBV4-3
J: TRBJ2-7
CDR3: ASSQAASINYEQY

V: TRBV2
J: TRBJ2-1
CDR3: ASSGNNEQF

V: TRBV6-1
J: TRBJ2-3
CDR3: ASSRRDTGEDTQY

V: TRBV14
J: TRBJ1-2
CDR3: ASSQWDSGYT

V: TRBV29-1
J: TRBJ1-5
CDR3: SVENGEGQPQH

V: TRBV6-1
J: TRBJ2-3
CDR3: ASRRTEDTQY

V: TRBV19
J: TRBJ2-3
CDR3: ASKIMWADSTDTQY

V: TRBV9
J: TRBJ2-7
CDR3: ASSVNVAGGAEQY

V: TRBV5-4
J: TRBJ1-1
CDR3: ASSLGVTEAF

V: TRBV10-3
J: TRBJ1-2
CDR3: AISPIAGNYGYT

V: TRBV5-4
J: TRBJ1-4
CDR3: ASSFAGGGNEKLF

V: TRBV6-5
J: TRBJ2-7
CDR3: ASSRSSSGDYEQY

V: TRBV5-1
J: TRBJ1-1
CDR3: ASSTAGTGILAF

V: TRBV6-5
J: TRBJ2-1
CDR3: ASRLAGGGEQF

V: TRBV19
J: TRBJ2-5
CDR3: ASSGLPQETQY

V: TRBV18
J: TRBJ1-1
CDR3: ASSLDRGGMHTEAF

V: TRBV14
J: TRBJ2-7
CDR3: ASSQGRFQY